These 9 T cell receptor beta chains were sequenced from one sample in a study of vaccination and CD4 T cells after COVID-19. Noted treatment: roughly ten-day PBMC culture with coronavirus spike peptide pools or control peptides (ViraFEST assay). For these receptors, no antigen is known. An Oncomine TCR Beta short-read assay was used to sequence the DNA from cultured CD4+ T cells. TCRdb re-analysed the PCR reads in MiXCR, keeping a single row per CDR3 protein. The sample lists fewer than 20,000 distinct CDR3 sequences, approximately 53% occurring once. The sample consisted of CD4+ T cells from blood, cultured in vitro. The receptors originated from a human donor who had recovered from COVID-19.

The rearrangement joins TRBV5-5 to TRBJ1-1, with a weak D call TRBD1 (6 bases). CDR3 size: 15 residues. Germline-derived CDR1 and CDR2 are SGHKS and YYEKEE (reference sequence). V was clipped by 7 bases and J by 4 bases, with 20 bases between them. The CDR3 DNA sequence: TGTGCCAGCTCAAGAATATTCGGCAGGGGCACTGAAGCTTTCTTT. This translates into CASSRIFGRGTEAFF.

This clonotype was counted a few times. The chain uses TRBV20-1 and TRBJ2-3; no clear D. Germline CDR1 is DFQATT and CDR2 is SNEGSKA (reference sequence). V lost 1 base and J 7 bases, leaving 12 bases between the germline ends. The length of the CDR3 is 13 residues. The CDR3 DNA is TGCAGTGCTAGAGTAAGCTGGAAGAATACGCAGTATTTT. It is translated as CSARVSWKNTQYF.

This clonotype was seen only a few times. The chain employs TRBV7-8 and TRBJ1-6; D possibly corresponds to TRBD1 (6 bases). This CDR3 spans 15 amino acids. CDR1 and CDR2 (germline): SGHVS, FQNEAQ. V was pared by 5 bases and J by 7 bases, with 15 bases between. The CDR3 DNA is TGTGCCAGCAGCCCGGGGGGGCAGGGCAATTCACCCCTCCACTTT. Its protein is CASSPGGQGNSPLHF.

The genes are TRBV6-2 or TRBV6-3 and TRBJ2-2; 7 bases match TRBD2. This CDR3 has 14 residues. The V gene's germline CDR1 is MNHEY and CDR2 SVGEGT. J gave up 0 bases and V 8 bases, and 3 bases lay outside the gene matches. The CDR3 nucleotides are TGTGCCAGCGAAGGACTAGCGAACACCGGGGAGCTGTTTTTT. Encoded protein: CASEGLANTGELFF.

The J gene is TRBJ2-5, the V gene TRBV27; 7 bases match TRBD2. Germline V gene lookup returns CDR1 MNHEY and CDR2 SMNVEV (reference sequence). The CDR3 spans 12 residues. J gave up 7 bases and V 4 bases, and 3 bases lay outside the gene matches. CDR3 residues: CASSSPGGTQYF. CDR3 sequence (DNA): TGTGCCAGCAGTTCCCCGGGGGGGACCCAGTACTTC.

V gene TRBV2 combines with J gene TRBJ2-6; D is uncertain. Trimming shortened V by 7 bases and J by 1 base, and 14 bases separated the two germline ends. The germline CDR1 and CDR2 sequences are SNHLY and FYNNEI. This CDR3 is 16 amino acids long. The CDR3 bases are TGTGCCAGCATAGGGCAGGTACTATCTGGGGCCAACGTCCTGACTTTC. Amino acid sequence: CASIGQVLSGANVLTF. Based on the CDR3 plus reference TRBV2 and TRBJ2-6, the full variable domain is EPEVTQTPSHQVTQMGQEVILRCVPISNHLYFYWYRQILGQKVEFLVSFYNNEISEKSEIFDDQFSVERPDGSNFTLKIRSTKLEDSAMYFCASIGQVLSGANVLTFGAGSRLTVL.

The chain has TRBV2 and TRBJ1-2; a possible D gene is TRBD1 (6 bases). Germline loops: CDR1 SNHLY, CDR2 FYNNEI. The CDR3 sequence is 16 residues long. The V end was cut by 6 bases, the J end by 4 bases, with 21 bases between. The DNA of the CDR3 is TGTGCCAGCAGCGAGAAGGGGGGGCGAAGTAGCTATGGCTACACCTTC. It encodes CASSEKGGRSSYGYTF.

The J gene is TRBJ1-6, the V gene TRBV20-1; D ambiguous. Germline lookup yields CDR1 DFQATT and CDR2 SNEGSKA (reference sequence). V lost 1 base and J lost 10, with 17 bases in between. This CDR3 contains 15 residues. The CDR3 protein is CSARGRKNPGSPLHF. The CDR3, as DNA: TGCAGTGCTAGAGGCAGGAAAAATCCGGGATCACCCCTCCACTTT.

DNA for the CDR3: TGTGCCAGCAGCTTAGCGGGCCTTAGCACAGATACGCAGTATTTT. It codes for CASSLAGLSTDTQYF. This chain connects TRBV11-2 to TRBJ2-3; D ambiguous. The V end was cut by 1 base, the J end by 0 bases, with 8 bases between. This CDR3 spans 15 amino acids. From germline, CDR1 is SGHAT and CDR2 FQNNGV.